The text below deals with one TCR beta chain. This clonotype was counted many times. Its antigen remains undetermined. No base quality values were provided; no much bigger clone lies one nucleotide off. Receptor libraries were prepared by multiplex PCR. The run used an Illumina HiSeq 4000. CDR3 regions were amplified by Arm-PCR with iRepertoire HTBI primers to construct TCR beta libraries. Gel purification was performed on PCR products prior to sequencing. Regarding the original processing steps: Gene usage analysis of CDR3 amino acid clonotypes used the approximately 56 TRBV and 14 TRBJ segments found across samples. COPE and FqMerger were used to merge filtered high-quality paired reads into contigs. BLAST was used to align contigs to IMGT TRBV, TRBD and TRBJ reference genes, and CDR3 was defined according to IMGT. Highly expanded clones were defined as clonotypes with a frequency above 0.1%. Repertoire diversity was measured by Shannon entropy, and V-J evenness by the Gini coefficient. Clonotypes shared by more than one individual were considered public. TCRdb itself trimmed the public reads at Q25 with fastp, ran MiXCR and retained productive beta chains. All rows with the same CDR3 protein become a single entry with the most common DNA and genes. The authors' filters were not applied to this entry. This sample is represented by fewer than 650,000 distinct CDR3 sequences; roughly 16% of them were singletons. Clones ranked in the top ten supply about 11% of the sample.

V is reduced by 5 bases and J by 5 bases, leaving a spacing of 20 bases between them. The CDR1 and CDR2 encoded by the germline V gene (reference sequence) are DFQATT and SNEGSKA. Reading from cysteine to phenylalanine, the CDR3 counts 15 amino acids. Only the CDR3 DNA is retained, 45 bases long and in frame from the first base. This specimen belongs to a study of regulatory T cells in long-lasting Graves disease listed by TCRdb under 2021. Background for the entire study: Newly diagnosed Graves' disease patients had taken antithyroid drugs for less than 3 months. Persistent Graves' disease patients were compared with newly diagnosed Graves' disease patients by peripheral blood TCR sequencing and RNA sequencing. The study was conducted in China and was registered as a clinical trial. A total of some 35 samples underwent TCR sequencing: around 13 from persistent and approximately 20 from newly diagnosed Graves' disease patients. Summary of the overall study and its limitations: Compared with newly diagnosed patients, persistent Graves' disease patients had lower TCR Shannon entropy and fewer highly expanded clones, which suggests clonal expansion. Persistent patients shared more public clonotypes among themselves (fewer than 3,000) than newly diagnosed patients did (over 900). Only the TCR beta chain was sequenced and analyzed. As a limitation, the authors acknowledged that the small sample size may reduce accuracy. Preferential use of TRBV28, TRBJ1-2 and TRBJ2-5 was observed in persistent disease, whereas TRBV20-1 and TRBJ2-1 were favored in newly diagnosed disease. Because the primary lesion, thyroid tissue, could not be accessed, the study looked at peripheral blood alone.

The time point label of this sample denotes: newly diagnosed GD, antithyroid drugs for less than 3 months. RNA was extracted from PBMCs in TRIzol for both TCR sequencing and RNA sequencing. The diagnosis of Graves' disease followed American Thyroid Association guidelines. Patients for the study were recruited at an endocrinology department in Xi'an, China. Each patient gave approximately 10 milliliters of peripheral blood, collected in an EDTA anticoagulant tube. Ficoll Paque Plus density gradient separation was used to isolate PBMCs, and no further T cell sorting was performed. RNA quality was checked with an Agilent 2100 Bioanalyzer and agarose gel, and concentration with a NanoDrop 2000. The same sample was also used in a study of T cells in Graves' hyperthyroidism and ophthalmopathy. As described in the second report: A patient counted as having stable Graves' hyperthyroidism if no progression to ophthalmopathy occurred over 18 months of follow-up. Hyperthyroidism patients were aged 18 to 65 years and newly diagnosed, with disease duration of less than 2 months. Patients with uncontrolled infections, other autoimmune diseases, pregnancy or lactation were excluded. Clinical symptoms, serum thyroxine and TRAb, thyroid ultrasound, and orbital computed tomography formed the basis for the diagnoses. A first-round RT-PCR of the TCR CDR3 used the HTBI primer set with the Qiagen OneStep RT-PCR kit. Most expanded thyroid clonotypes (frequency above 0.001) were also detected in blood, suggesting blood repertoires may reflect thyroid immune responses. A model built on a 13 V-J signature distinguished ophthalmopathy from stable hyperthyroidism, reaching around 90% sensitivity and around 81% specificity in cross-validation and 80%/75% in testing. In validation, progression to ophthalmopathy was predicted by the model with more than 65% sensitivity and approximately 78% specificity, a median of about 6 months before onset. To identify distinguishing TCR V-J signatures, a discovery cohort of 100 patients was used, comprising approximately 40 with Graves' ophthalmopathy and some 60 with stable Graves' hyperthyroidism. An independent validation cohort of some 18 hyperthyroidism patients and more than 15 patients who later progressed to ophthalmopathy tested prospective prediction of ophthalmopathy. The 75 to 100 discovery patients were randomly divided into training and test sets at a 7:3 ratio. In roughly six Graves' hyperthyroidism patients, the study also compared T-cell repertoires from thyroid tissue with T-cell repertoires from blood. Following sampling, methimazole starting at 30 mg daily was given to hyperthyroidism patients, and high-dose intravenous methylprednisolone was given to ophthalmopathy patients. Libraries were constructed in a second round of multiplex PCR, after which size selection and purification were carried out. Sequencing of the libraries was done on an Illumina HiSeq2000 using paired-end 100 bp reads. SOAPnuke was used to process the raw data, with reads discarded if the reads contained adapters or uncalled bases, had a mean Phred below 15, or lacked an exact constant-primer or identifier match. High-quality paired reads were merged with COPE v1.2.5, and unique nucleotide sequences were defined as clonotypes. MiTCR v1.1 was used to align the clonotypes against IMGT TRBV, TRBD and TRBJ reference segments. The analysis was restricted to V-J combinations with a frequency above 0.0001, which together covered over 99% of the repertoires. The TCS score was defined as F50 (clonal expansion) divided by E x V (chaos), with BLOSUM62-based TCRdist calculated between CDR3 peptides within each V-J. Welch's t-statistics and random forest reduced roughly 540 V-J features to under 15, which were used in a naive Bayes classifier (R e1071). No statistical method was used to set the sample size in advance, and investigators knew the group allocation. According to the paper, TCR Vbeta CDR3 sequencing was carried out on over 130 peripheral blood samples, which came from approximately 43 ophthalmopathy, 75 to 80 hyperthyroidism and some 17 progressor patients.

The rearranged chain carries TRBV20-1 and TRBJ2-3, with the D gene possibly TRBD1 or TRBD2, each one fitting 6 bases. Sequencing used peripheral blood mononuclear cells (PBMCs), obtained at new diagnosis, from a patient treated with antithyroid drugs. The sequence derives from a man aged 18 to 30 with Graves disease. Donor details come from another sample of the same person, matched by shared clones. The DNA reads TGCAGTGCTGGAAGAACAGGGACTCGAGGAGATACGCAGTATTTT. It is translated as CSAGRTGTRGDTQYF.